This T cell receptor (beta chain) was sequenced in a study of blood T cell repertoires in COVID-19. Across the whole study: Material from acute and convalescent COVID-19 was sourced from the United States, Italy and Spain. T cells, B-cell-depleted T cells, or PBMCs supplied cDNA or gDNA.

V lost 1 base and J 1 base, leaving 8 bases between the germline ends. Per germline, CDR1 SGHNT and CDR2 YENEEA. The CDR3 is 14 amino acids. Measured with immunoSEQ multiplex PCR; TCRdb has only the in-frame clones, and not every one. The sample lists 150,000 or so clones, 87% occurring once. The J gene is TRBJ2-7, the V gene TRBV11-3, with TRBD2 as a possible D gene (6 bases). The sequence derives from a human donor in a cohort sampled during active COVID-19. Sequenced material: peripheral blood. The CDR3 reads CASSLVSGSYEQYF. As DNA, the CDR3 is TGTGCCAGCAGCTTAGTAAGCGGGTCCTACGAGCAGTACTTC.